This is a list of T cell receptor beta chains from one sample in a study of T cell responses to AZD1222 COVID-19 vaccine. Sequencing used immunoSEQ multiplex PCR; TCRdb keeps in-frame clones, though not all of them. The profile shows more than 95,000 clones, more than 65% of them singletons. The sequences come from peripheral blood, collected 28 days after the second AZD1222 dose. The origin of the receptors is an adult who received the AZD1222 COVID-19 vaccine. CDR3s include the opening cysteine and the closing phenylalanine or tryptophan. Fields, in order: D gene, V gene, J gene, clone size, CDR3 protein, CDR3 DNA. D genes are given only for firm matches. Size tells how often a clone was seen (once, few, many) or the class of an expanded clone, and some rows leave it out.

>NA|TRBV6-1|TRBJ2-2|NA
CASSEGGANTGELFF
TGTGCCAGCAGTGAAGGGGGCGCGAACACCGGGGAGCTGTTTTTT
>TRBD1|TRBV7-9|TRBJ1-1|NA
CASSRGGYEAFF
TGTGCCAGCAGCCGAGGGGGCTACGAAGCTTTCTTT
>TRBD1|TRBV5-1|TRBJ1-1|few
CASSLGATGAPMAEAFF
TGCGCCAGCAGCTTGGGGGCGACAGGGGCCCCCATGGCTGAAGCTTTCTTT
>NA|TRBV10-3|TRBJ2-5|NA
CAISLQGAEETQYF
TGTGCCATCAGTCTACAGGGTGCCGAGGAGACCCAGTACTTC
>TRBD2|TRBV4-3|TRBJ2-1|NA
CASSRLLAGVEQFF
TGCGCCAGCAGCCGACTACTAGCGGGGGTGGAGCAGTTCTTC
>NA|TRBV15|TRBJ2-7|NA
CATSRGVQEQGSEQYF
TGTGCCACCAGCAGAGGGGTCCAGGAGCAGGGAAGCGAGCAGTACTTC
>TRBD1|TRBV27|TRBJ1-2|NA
CASSFRDRDGYTF
TGTGCCAGCAGTTTCCGGGACAGGGATGGCTACACCTTC
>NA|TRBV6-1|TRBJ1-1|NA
CASSEPPKGNTEAFF
TGTGCCAGCAGTGAACCTCCAAAGGGGAACACTGAAGCTTTCTTT
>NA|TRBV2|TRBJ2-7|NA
CASSSGTIDEQYF
TGTGCCAGCAGTTCCGGGACCATTGACGAGCAGTACTTC
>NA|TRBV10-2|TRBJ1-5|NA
CASSVSGYGNQPQHF
TGCGCCAGCAGTGTATCGGGGTACGGCAATCAGCCCCAGCATTTT
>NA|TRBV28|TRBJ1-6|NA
CASSLRHSPLHF
TGTGCCAGCAGTTTAAGGCACTCACCCCTCCACTTT
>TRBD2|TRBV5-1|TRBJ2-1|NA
CASSLQLAGGGDEQFF
TGCGCCAGCAGCTTGCAACTAGCGGGGGGCGGTGATGAGCAGTTCTTC
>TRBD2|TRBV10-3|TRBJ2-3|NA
CATLRGLAASTDTQYF
TGTGCCACTTTGAGGGGACTAGCGGCTAGCACAGATACGCAGTATTTT
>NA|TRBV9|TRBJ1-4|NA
CASSPPGGRVEDEKLFF
TGTGCCAGCAGCCCACCGGGGGGCAGAGTTGAGGATGAAAAACTGTTTTTT
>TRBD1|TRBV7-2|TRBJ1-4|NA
CASSLGGQGPNEKLFF
TGTGCCAGCAGCTTAGGTGGACAGGGACCTAATGAAAAACTGTTTTTT
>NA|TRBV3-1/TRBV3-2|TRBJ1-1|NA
CASSQDPPDGGFF
TGTGCCAGCAGCCAAGACCCCCCCGACGGGGGTTTCTTT
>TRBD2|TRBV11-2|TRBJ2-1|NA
CATKTGMAGGIGEQFF
TGTGCCACCAAAACCGGTATGGCGGGGGGTATCGGTGAGCAGTTCTTC
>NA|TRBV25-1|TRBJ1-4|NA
CASRYGNREKLFF
TGTGCCAGCAGATACGGGAACAGGGAAAAACTGTTTTTT
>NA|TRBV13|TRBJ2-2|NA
CASSPPPSNTGELFF
TGTGCCAGCAGCCCCCCCCCTTCGAACACCGGGGAGCTGTTTTTT
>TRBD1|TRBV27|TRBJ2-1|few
CASGRGPANEQFF
TGTGCCAGCGGTAGGGGGCCGGCGAATGAGCAGTTCTTC